Listed here are 30 T cell receptor beta chains from one sample, sequenced in a study of T cells in localized non-small cell lung cancer (dated by TCRdb to about 2020). The protocol used for the library was the immunoSEQ multiplex PCR assay. TCRdb's version of the immuneACCESS table is confined to in-frame rearrangements and falls short of the full clone set. An unresolved V gene accounts for under half of the shortfall where checked; the remainder is of unknown origin. The sample records roughly 86,000 clones, 84% of which are singletons. The ten most abundant clones make up approximately 3% of the sample. Source: peripheral blood, taken before any cancer treatment. Receptor source: a man aged 35 to 70 with stage I lung adenocarcinoma.

This chain uses TRBV18 with TRBJ2-2; 10 bases align to TRBD1. The V and J ends lost 0 bases and 4 bases, in that order; junction bases with no gene match: 2. Germline values: CDR1 KGHSH, CDR2 LQKENI. This CDR3 region has 16 residues. CDR3 sequence: CASSPPGTGATGELFF. The CDR3 coding sequence is TGTGCCAGCTCACCACCCGGGACAGGGGCCACCGGGGAGCTGTTTTTT.

This clone was seen a single time. The chain couples TRBV6-1 to TRBJ1-2; TRBD1 matches 10 bases. Unmatched junction bases numbered 5, after V lost 5 bases and J lost 8 bases. The CDR3 is 13 amino acids. Germline CDR1 is MNHNS and CDR2 is SASEGT. CDR3: CASSHGQGEGYTF. CDR3 bases: TGTGCCAGCAGTCACGGACAGGGGGAAGGCTACACCTTC.

V is TRBV7-2 and J is TRBJ2-6; 7 bases align to TRBD1. Trimming removed 6 bases from V and 2 bases from J; junction bases left unmatched: 7. The CDR3 loop spans 16 amino acids. Germline V CDR1 and CDR2: SGHTA, FQGNSA. CDR3 in DNA: TGTGCCAGCAGTTACAACAGGGGAGCTGGGGCCAACGTCCTGACTTTC. Protein: CASSYNRGAGANVLTF.

This clone occurred once. CDR3 amino acids: CASRSSGWSPEQFF. The DNA of the CDR3 is TGTGCCAGCCGCTCGTCAGGGTGGTCCCCTGAGCAGTTCTTC. The chain carries TRBV27 and TRBJ2-1; D possibly corresponds to TRBD1 (5 bases). CDR3 size: 14 residues. The germline CDR1 and CDR2 sequences are MNHEY and SMNVEV (reference sequence). Trimming pared 8 bases from V and 9 bases from J, leaving 20 bases between.

This chain joins TRBV18 and TRBJ2-3; no clear D gene. CDR1 and CDR2 from the germline V gene are KGHSH and LQKENI. Trimming removed 3 bases at V and 2 bases at J, with 12 bases between. CDR3 size: 15 residues. The CDR3 nucleotides are TGTGCCAGCTCACCCCGCAATTCGAACACAGATACGCAGTATTTT. Encoded protein: CASSPRNSNTDTQYF.

This chain connects TRBV6-6 to TRBJ2-5, with D tentatively TRBD2 (5 bases). CDR3 length: 14 amino acids. Germline CDR1 and CDR2: MNHNY and SVGAGI (reference sequence). V gave up 4 bases and J gave up 1 base, with 10 bases separating them. CDR3 region: CASSSPGFQETQYF. The CDR3 DNA follows: TGTGCCAGCAGTTCCCCGGGGTTCCAAGAGACCCAGTACTTC.

V usage is TRBV10-2 and J usage is TRBJ2-1; 10 bases agree with TRBD2. CDR3 length equals 15 residues. Germline V lookup: CDR1 WSHSY, CDR2 SAAADI. J was trimmed by 5 bases and V by 3 bases; bases with no gene match: 4. The CDR3 region is CASSEAGGRNNEQFF. CDR3 nucleotides: TGCGCCAGCAGTGAAGCGGGAGGGCGGAACAATGAGCAGTTCTTC.

The J gene is TRBJ1-2, the V gene TRBV6-5; D possibly corresponds to TRBD1 (5 bases). The germline CDR1 and CDR2 sequences are MNHEY and SVGAGI. The CDR3 loop spans 15 amino acids. The V end was cut by 6 bases, the J end by 4 bases, with 18 bases between. The CDR3 is CASSKWGGVGYGYTF. In nucleotides, the CDR3 is TGTGCCAGCAGCAAGTGGGGGGGAGTAGGCTATGGCTACACCTTC.

This rearrangement joins TRBV7-2 to TRBJ2-1; 7 bases match TRBD2. Per germline, CDR1 SGHTA and CDR2 FQGNSA. The J segment lost 5 bases and the V segment lost 1 base, leaving 8 bases of the junction unmatched. CDR3 size: 16 residues. The CDR3 here is CASSLGSSGADNEQFF. Written as DNA, the CDR3 is TGTGCCAGCAGCTTAGGGTCCAGCGGGGCGGACAATGAGCAGTTCTTC.

The chain recombines TRBV15 with TRBJ1-1; D is unclear. The V gene lost 2 bases and the J gene lost 7 bases, with 8 bases spanning the gap. Germline assignment: CDR1 LNHNV and CDR2 YYDKDF (reference sequence). This CDR3 has 12 residues. CDR3: CATSRRSSEAFF. The CDR3 DNA follows: TGTGCCACCAGCAGAAGGAGCAGTGAAGCTTTCTTT.

The chain employs TRBV30 and TRBJ2-7; 8 bases match TRBD2. The V and J ends lost 4 bases and 0 bases, in that order; junction bases with no gene match: 8. The germline V gene has CDR1 GTSNPN and CDR2 SVGIG (reference sequence). This CDR3 comprises 15 residues. The CDR3 DNA reads as TGTGCCTGGACCTGGAGCGGGAGACCCTCCTACGAGCAGTACTTC. Translating it yields CAWTWSGRPSYEQYF.

This rearrangement joins TRBV7-3 to TRBJ2-1; D is ambiguous. Trimming took off 5 bases at V and 8 bases at J, with 13 bases between the two ends. The CDR3 contains 13 residues. The V gene's germline CDR1 is SGHTA and CDR2 FQGTGA. CDR3 in DNA: TGTGCCAGCAGCACCGGAGAATGGGATGAGCAGTTCTTC. Translation gives CASSTGEWDEQFF.

The rearrangement uses TRBV27 and TRBJ1-5; D not certain. This CDR3 contains 14 residues. V dropped 1 base and J dropped 0 bases, with 4 bases sitting between them. CDR1 and CDR2 from the germline V gene are MNHEY and SMNVEV (reference sequence). The CDR3 reads CASSLFNSNQPQHF. For the CDR3, the DNA is TGTGCCAGCAGTTTATTTAATAGCAATCAGCCCCAGCATTTT.

This clone came up once. The chain carries TRBV5-1 and TRBJ1-4; the D gene is possibly TRBD1 (5 bases). The V end lost 2 bases, the J end lost 0 bases, and 8 bases lay between the germline ends. This CDR3 spans 15 amino acids. From germline, CDR1 is SGHRS and CDR2 YFSETQ. The CDR3 nucleotides read TGCGCCAGCAGCTTCTCGACAGCAACTAATGAAAAACTGTTTTTT. Its translation is CASSFSTATNEKLFF.

The rearrangement links TRBV7-9 to TRBJ2-3; D not resolved. Germline CDR1 reads SEHNR; CDR2 reads FQNEAQ (reference sequence). This CDR3 spans 13 amino acids. The V end was cut by 5 bases, the J end by 5 bases, with 11 bases between. CDR3 sequence: CASSERVIDTQYF. The DNA of the CDR3 is TGTGCCAGCAGCGAAAGAGTGATAGATACGCAGTATTTT.

The chain carries TRBV27 and TRBJ2-7; D not certain. The CDR3 contains 14 residues. Germline V gives CDR1 MNHEY, CDR2 SMNVEV (reference sequence). V lost 6 bases and J 3 bases, leaving 15 bases between the germline ends. DNA of the CDR3: TGTGCCAGCAGCACACGGGCAGGCAACTACGAGCAGTACTTC. Translating gives CASSTRAGNYEQYF.

CDR3 nucleotide sequence: TGTGCCAGCAGCGGGGACGGGCGCCTTATGGGGGCTTTCTTT. This gives the protein CASSGDGRLMGAFF. The chain carries TRBV7-9 and TRBJ1-1; a weak D match, TRBD1 (5 bases). Germline CDR1 and CDR2: SEHNR and FQNEAQ (reference sequence). The CDR3 contains 14 residues. The V gene lost 5 bases and the J gene lost 11 bases, with 21 bases spanning the gap. The complete variable domain, with remaining parts taken from reference TRBV7-9 and TRBJ1-1, reads DTGVSQNPRHKITKRGQNVTFRCDPISEHNRLYWYRQTLGQGPEFLTYFQNEAQLEKSRLLSDRFSAERPKGSFSTLEIQRTEQGDSAMYLCASSGDGRLMGAFFGQGTRLTVV.

This chain connects TRBV7-9 to TRBJ2-3, with 7 bases that match TRBD2. CDR1 is SEHNR and CDR2 is FQNEAQ in the germline V gene (reference sequence). The CDR3 has 15 residues. V trimming: 5 bases; J trimming: 0 bases; junction bases outside the gene matches: 5. The DNA of the CDR3 is TGTGCCAGCAGCCTCCGCGGGAGAAGCACAGATACGCAGTATTTT. Amino acid sequence: CASSLRGRSTDTQYF.

The chain carries TRBV2 and TRBJ2-2; tentatively, D is TRBD2 (5 bases). The germline V and J ends were trimmed by 7 bases and 4 bases, with 10 bases remaining between them. The germline gives CDR1 SNHLY, CDR2 FYNNEI. This CDR3 is built from 13 residues. Written as DNA, the CDR3 is TGTGCCAGCACGCTAGCTCCCACCGGGGAGCTGTTTTTT. Protein sequence: CASTLAPTGELFF.

This clone was seen only once. This chain joins TRBV27 and TRBJ2-1, with TRBD1 identical over 12 bases. From germline, CDR1 is MNHEY and CDR2 SMNVEV (reference sequence). This CDR3 is built from 14 residues. Trimming cost V 5 bases and J 9 bases; bases outside gene matches: 5. CDR3 bases: TGTGCCAGCAGTCGGGGGACAGGGGGCAGTGAGCAGTTCTTC. This encodes CASSRGTGGSEQFF.

The chain employs TRBV30 and TRBJ2-3; 8 nucleotides agree with TRBD2. This CDR3 has 14 amino acids. Germline V gene lookup returns CDR1 GTSNPN and CDR2 SVGIG (reference sequence). V lost 0 bases and J lost 1; bases outside the gene matches: 0. CDR3 DNA: TGTGCCTGGAGTGTAGCGGGGGGCACAGATACGCAGTATTTT. Encoded protein: CAWSVAGGTDTQYF.

This clone was seen more than once but under ten times. This sample includes further DNA sequences coding for the same CDR3. The genes are TRBV5-1 and TRBJ2-3; tentative D call: TRBD1 (6 bases). Germline CDR1 is SGHRS and CDR2 is YFSETQ. V lost 0 bases and J lost 6, with 8 bases in between. The CDR3 loop spans 13 amino acids. The CDR3 sequence is CASSLARGDTQYF. CDR3 nucleotides: TGCGCCAGCAGCTTGGCCAGGGGTGATACGCAGTATTTT.

V usage is TRBV10-3 and J usage is TRBJ2-7; D ambiguous. Trimming shortened V by 7 bases and J by 7 bases, and 20 bases separated the two germline ends. This CDR3 region has 14 residues. Germline CDR1 reads ENHRY; CDR2 reads SYGVKD. The CDR3, as DNA: TGTGCCATCACGCCGGGCCTCCAAACGGAGGAGCAGTACTTC. It yields the protein CAITPGLQTEEQYF.

This chain uses TRBV19 with TRBJ2-1; 14 nucleotides match TRBD2. With 5 bases clipped from V and 0 bases from J, the junction kept 18 bases outside the gene matches. The CDR3 has 22 residues. In germline, CDR1 is LNHDA, CDR2 SQIVND (reference sequence). CDR3 nucleotides: TGTGCCAGTAGTGTTTTTCCGCCGGGACTAGCGGGAGTTGGGAGCTCCTACAATGAGCAGTTCTTC. As protein: CASSVFPPGLAGVGSSYNEQFF.

This clone was detected once. DNA for the CDR3: TGTGCCACCAAGACCCAGGGGGCGCGGGGTAACTACACCTTC. This codes for CATKTQGARGNYTF. The V gene is TRBV5-6, the J gene TRBJ1-2, with 8 bases identical to TRBD1. This CDR3 region has 14 residues. Germline CDR1 and CDR2: SGHDT and YYEEEE. J lost 10 bases, V lost 9 bases, and 17 bases had no gene match.

V usage is TRBV5-1 and J usage is TRBJ2-7, with D perhaps TRBD1 or TRBD2 (5 bases each). Germline CDR1 SGHRS, CDR2 YFSETQ. The CDR3 is 14 residues long. Trimming shortened V by 0 bases and J by 3 bases, and 10 bases separated the two germline ends. CDR3 coding DNA: TGCGCCAGCAGCTTGGAGGGGACGGACTACGAGCAGTACTTC. It yields the protein CASSLEGTDYEQYF.

The chain has TRBV13 and TRBJ2-7; 10 bases are a match to TRBD2. Losses at the gene ends were 3 bases for V and 5 bases for J; bases not matched to a gene: 7. The CDR3 spans 15 residues. CDR1 is PRHDT, CDR2 FYEKMQ, per germline (reference sequence). CDR3 sequence reads: CASSLISGRSHEQYF. The CDR3 DNA reads TGTGCCAGCAGCTTGATTAGCGGGAGGTCCCACGAGCAGTACTTC.

About this clone itself: Its ends do not fully match the called genes, so a read error is possible. This chain joins TRBV30 and TRBJ2-7; D unresolved. The V gene's germline CDR1 is GTSNPN and CDR2 SVGIG (reference sequence). The CDR3 covers 12 residues. CDR3 amino acids: CAWSFSSHEQYF. CDR3 coding DNA: TGTGCCTGGAGTTTTTCCTCCCACGAGCAGTACTTC.

The chain couples TRBV5-5 to TRBJ2-1, with TRBD2 matching 11 bases. CDR3 length: 17 residues. CDR1 and CDR2 from the germline V gene are SGHKS and YYEKEE (reference sequence). Trimming cost V 3 bases and J 6 bases; bases outside gene matches: 11. The CDR3: CASSYRLSGRAFNEQFF. CDR3 nucleotide sequence: TGTGCCAGCAGCTACCGACTTAGCGGGAGGGCCTTCAATGAGCAGTTCTTC.

V and J are TRBV28 and TRBJ2-4, with a possible D match to TRBD1 (6 bases). V lost 5 bases to trimming and J lost 0 bases, with 20 bases between them. Germline-derived CDR1 and CDR2 are MDHEN and SYDVKM. This CDR3 is built from 18 residues. CDR3 sequence: CASSVFGGGRIAKNIQYF. CDR3 nucleotides: TGTGCCAGCAGTGTATTTGGGGGCGGAAGAATAGCCAAAAACATTCAGTACTTC.